The rows below give T cell receptor beta chains drawn from one sample of a study of cytomegalovirus exposure and HLA in healthy donors. The data were produced by immunoSEQ multiplex PCR, yet TCRdb's version contains in-frame clones alone and is incomplete. This table has fewer than 60,000 clones, roughly 60% appearing once. Sample: PBMCs. These receptor sequences come from a human donor in good health. Both conserved end residues are part of each CDR3. The D gene is left open where the match is weak. Clone size is not always given. Where it is, it says once, few, many or a class for expanded clones.

cdr3_nt: TGCGCCAGCAGCCATCAAACCGGACACAATAATGAAAAACTGTTTTTT; cdr3_aa: CASSHQTGHNNEKLFF; clone_size: -; d_call: -; j_call: TRBJ1-4; v_call: TRBV4-3
cdr3_nt: TGTGCCAGCAGTTACGCCCCCCGTGGAGGTAACTATGGCTACACCTTC; cdr3_aa: CASSYAPRGGNYGYTF; clone_size: -; d_call: -; j_call: TRBJ1-2; v_call: TRBV6-5
cdr3_nt: TGTGCCAGTACCGGACAGGTTGACGGCTACCCCTTC; cdr3_aa: CASTGQVDGYPF; clone_size: -; d_call: TRBD1; j_call: TRBJ1-2; v_call: TRBV19
cdr3_nt: TGTGCCAGCAGCCCCCGGGACTTCCGCACAGATACGCAGTATTTT; cdr3_aa: CASSPRDFRTDTQYF; clone_size: -; d_call: -; j_call: TRBJ2-3; v_call: TRBV9
cdr3_nt: TGCGCCAGCAGCCAGATTAGCGGACATGGGGCCTACGAGCAGTACTTC; cdr3_aa: CASSQISGHGAYEQYF; clone_size: -; d_call: -; j_call: TRBJ2-7; v_call: TRBV5-1
cdr3_nt: TGTGCTAGCAGCTTAACGGGAACGAACACCGGGGAGCTGTTTTTT; cdr3_aa: CASSLTGTNTGELFF; clone_size: few; d_call: -; j_call: TRBJ2-2; v_call: TRBV7-7
cdr3_nt: TGTGCCAGCTCACCGGGGCGTAGCAATCAGCCCCAGCATTTT; cdr3_aa: CASSPGRSNQPQHF; clone_size: few; d_call: -; j_call: TRBJ1-5; v_call: TRBV18
cdr3_nt: TGCGCCAGCAGCCCCCGGGACAGTCACACCGGGGAGCTGTTTTTT; cdr3_aa: CASSPRDSHTGELFF; clone_size: -; d_call: TRBD1; j_call: TRBJ2-2; v_call: TRBV5-1
cdr3_nt: TGTGCCAGCAGCCAGAGGACAGCCGAGTTCGGGGAGCTGTTTTTT; cdr3_aa: CASSQRTAEFGELFF; clone_size: -; d_call: -; j_call: TRBJ2-2; v_call: TRBV7-8
cdr3_nt: TGTGCCAGCAGCATGACTAGCGGGGGTAGGGAGCAGTACTTC; cdr3_aa: CASSMTSGGREQYF; clone_size: few; d_call: TRBD2; j_call: TRBJ2-7; v_call: TRBV5-5
cdr3_nt: TGCAGCGTTAGGGGACTAGGAACGGAGACCCAGTACTTC; cdr3_aa: CSVRGLGTETQYF; clone_size: -; d_call: TRBD2; j_call: TRBJ2-5; v_call: TRBV29-1
cdr3_nt: TGTGCCAGCAGCTTATATAGCGGGGGGGCCAATCCCCAGTTCTTC; cdr3_aa: CASSLYSGGANPQFF; clone_size: few; d_call: TRBD2; j_call: TRBJ2-1; v_call: TRBV7-3
cdr3_nt: TGTGCCAGCAGCCGACAGGGAAACACTGAAGCTTTCTTT; cdr3_aa: CASSRQGNTEAFF; clone_size: -; d_call: TRBD1; j_call: TRBJ1-1; v_call: TRBV14
cdr3_nt: TGTGCCAGCAGCTTACAGAACCCGGGACTAGGGGGCGGTGAGCAGTTCTTC; cdr3_aa: CASSLQNPGLGGGEQFF; clone_size: -; d_call: -; j_call: TRBJ2-1; v_call: TRBV7-3
cdr3_nt: TGTGCCAGCAGCTTGGAACTAGCGGGGGGTAACTACGAGCAGTACTTC; cdr3_aa: CASSLELAGGNYEQYF; clone_size: -; d_call: TRBD2; j_call: TRBJ2-7; v_call: TRBV5-6
cdr3_nt: TGTGCCAGCAGCCCCGGGACAGGGAACTACAATGAGCAGTTCTTC; cdr3_aa: CASSPGTGNYNEQFF; clone_size: -; d_call: TRBD1; j_call: TRBJ2-1; v_call: TRBV9
cdr3_nt: TGTGCCAGTGCGCGAGGGAACACTGAAGCTTTCTTT; cdr3_aa: CASARGNTEAFF; clone_size: few; d_call: -; j_call: TRBJ1-1; v_call: TRBV19
cdr3_nt: TGTGCCAGCAGCCAGGGTTTCACCGGGGAGCTGTTTTTT; cdr3_aa: CASSQGFTGELFF; clone_size: -; d_call: -; j_call: TRBJ2-2; v_call: TRBV9
cdr3_nt: TGTGCCAGCAGTGACTTGGGCCGTTCAGAGACGGGAAACACCATATATTTT; cdr3_aa: CASSDLGRSETGNTIYF; clone_size: -; d_call: -; j_call: TRBJ1-3; v_call: TRBV2
cdr3_nt: TGTGCCAGCAGCTTACTAGCGGGCCAAGAGACCCAGTACTTC; cdr3_aa: CASSLLAGQETQYF; clone_size: few; d_call: TRBD2; j_call: TRBJ2-5; v_call: TRBV5-6
cdr3_nt: TGTGCCAGCAGCTTAGAACAGCTACAAGAGACCCAGTACTTC; cdr3_aa: CASSLEQLQETQYF; clone_size: -; d_call: -; j_call: TRBJ2-5; v_call: TRBV5-6
cdr3_nt: TGTTCCAGCACTCAGCCGGGCAGGGAACTGTTTTTT; cdr3_aa: CSSTQPGRELFF; clone_size: few; d_call: -; j_call: TRBJ1-4; v_call: TRBV7-9
cdr3_nt: TGTGCCAGCAGTCGTAACGACAGAAATCAGCCCCAGCATTTT; cdr3_aa: CASSRNDRNQPQHF; clone_size: -; d_call: -; j_call: TRBJ1-5; v_call: TRBV6-5
cdr3_nt: TGTGCCAGTAGAGCGGGGGTAGGAGAGACCCAGTACTTC; cdr3_aa: CASRAGVGETQYF; clone_size: -; d_call: TRBD2; j_call: TRBJ2-5; v_call: TRBV6-5
cdr3_nt: TGTGCCAGCAGTCAACAGGGATACTATGGCTACACCTTC; cdr3_aa: CASSQQGYYGYTF; clone_size: -; d_call: -; j_call: TRBJ1-2; v_call: TRBV27
cdr3_nt: TGTGCCAGCAGCTTAGAGGGCGGGGGGGGTTACAATGAGCAGTTCTTC; cdr3_aa: CASSLEGGGGYNEQFF; clone_size: few; d_call: TRBD2; j_call: TRBJ2-1; v_call: TRBV5-6
cdr3_nt: TGTGCCAGTAGTATGGGGGGACAGCCCCATCAGCCCCAGCATTTT; cdr3_aa: CASSMGGQPHQPQHF; clone_size: -; d_call: TRBD1; j_call: TRBJ1-5; v_call: TRBV19
cdr3_nt: TGTGCCAGCAGTTACTCACAGGGGAATATCAACGAGCAGTACTTC; cdr3_aa: CASSYSQGNINEQYF; clone_size: once; d_call: TRBD1; j_call: TRBJ2-7; v_call: TRBV6-5
cdr3_nt: TGCGCCAGCAGGGCGGGACTCCAACGCGATGAGCAGTTCTTC; cdr3_aa: CASRAGLQRDEQFF; clone_size: -; d_call: -; j_call: TRBJ2-1; v_call: TRBV4-1
cdr3_nt: TGTGCCAGCTCGCCGGGACAGCAATATTTT; cdr3_aa: CASSPGQQYF; clone_size: -; d_call: TRBD1; j_call: TRBJ2-3; v_call: TRBV18
cdr3_nt: TGTGCCAGCTCGTCAGACCTTGGACAGGTTAGCAATCAGCCCCAGCATTTT; cdr3_aa: CASSSDLGQVSNQPQHF; clone_size: few; d_call: TRBD1; j_call: TRBJ1-5; v_call: TRBV18
cdr3_nt: TGTGCCTGGAGAATCGGGGGACTATCCTCTGGAAACACCATATATTTT; cdr3_aa: CAWRIGGLSSGNTIYF; clone_size: few; d_call: -; j_call: TRBJ1-3; v_call: TRBV30
cdr3_nt: TGTGCCAGTAGTAGGGGCAACACTGAAGCTTTCTTT; cdr3_aa: CASSRGNTEAFF; clone_size: -; d_call: -; j_call: TRBJ1-1; v_call: TRBV19
cdr3_nt: TGTGCCAGCAGCCCAATGTCAGGGGGGATCACAGATACGCAGTATTTT; cdr3_aa: CASSPMSGGITDTQYF; clone_size: -; d_call: -; j_call: TRBJ2-3; v_call: TRBV7-9
cdr3_nt: TGTGCCAGCAGTTTAAACAGGATGAACACTGAAGCTTTCTTT; cdr3_aa: CASSLNRMNTEAFF; clone_size: few; d_call: -; j_call: TRBJ1-1; v_call: TRBV27
cdr3_nt: TGCAGCGTCCATTACGGACAGGGTAATGAAAAACTGTTTTTT; cdr3_aa: CSVHYGQGNEKLFF; clone_size: -; d_call: TRBD1; j_call: TRBJ1-4; v_call: TRBV29-1
cdr3_nt: TGCGCCAGCCGCTGGACTAGCGGGGGGACCCAAGAGACCCAGTACTTC; cdr3_aa: CASRWTSGGTQETQYF; clone_size: -; d_call: TRBD2; j_call: TRBJ2-5; v_call: TRBV5-1
cdr3_nt: TGTGCCAGCAGTTCAGGAGGACTAGCGGACAACACAGATACGCAGTATTTT; cdr3_aa: CASSSGGLADNTDTQYF; clone_size: -; d_call: TRBD2; j_call: TRBJ2-3; v_call: TRBV28
cdr3_nt: TGTGCCAGCCGGGTGGATCAGGGGGCTAATAGTTATCTTAATGAGCAGTTCTTC; cdr3_aa: CASRVDQGANSYLNEQFF; clone_size: few; d_call: TRBD1; j_call: TRBJ2-1; v_call: TRBV5-8
cdr3_nt: TGTGCCAGCAGCCAAGGGAGGGGTCTTAGAAACATTCAGTACTTC; cdr3_aa: CASSQGRGLRNIQYF; clone_size: few; d_call: TRBD2; j_call: TRBJ2-4; v_call: TRBV7-2
cdr3_nt: TGTGCCAGCTCACAGGGGGCCGAAGAAGCTTTCTTT; cdr3_aa: CASSQGAEEAFF; clone_size: -; d_call: TRBD1; j_call: TRBJ1-1; v_call: TRBV18
cdr3_nt: TGTGCCAGCAGCGCAGATGACAGGGGGCTATACAATGAGCAGTTCTTC; cdr3_aa: CASSADDRGLYNEQFF; clone_size: -; d_call: TRBD1; j_call: TRBJ2-1; v_call: TRBV9
cdr3_nt: TGTGCCAGCAGCCTCCTAAGAGGGTTCTATGGCTACACCTTC; cdr3_aa: CASSLLRGFYGYTF; clone_size: -; d_call: -; j_call: TRBJ1-2; v_call: TRBV11-2
cdr3_nt: TGTGCCTGGAGTGGAGCACCTAACGAGCAGTACTTC; cdr3_aa: CAWSGAPNEQYF; clone_size: -; d_call: -; j_call: TRBJ2-7; v_call: TRBV30
cdr3_nt: TGTGCCAGCAGCTTAGGACAGCCGAACACTGAAGCTTTCTTT; cdr3_aa: CASSLGQPNTEAFF; clone_size: few; d_call: -; j_call: TRBJ1-1; v_call: TRBV11-2
cdr3_nt: TGTGCCAGCAGGGGGGGGGTTACAGATACGCAGTATTTT; cdr3_aa: CASRGGVTDTQYF; clone_size: -; d_call: TRBD2; j_call: TRBJ2-3; v_call: TRBV7-2
cdr3_nt: TGTGCCAGCAGCTTGGTGGCGGGTAATCACGAGCAGTACTTC; cdr3_aa: CASSLVAGNHEQYF; clone_size: few; d_call: -; j_call: TRBJ2-7; v_call: TRBV5-6
cdr3_nt: TGTGCTAGTGGTTTGGTACATTCAGGGATAAATGAGCAGTTCTTC; cdr3_aa: CASGLVHSGINEQFF; clone_size: -; d_call: -; j_call: TRBJ2-1; v_call: TRBV12-5
cdr3_nt: TGTGCCAGCAACACCGGGACTAGTCGCGGAGAGACCCAGTACTTC; cdr3_aa: CASNTGTSRGETQYF; clone_size: -; d_call: TRBD2; j_call: TRBJ2-5; v_call: TRBV6-1
cdr3_nt: TGTGCCAGCAGTTACTCGTTCCCCTCGGGGAACGGCTACACCTTC; cdr3_aa: CASSYSFPSGNGYTF; clone_size: -; d_call: -; j_call: TRBJ1-2; v_call: TRBV6-5
cdr3_nt: TGCGCCAGCAGCTTGCCCCGGACAGCTGATAACCACGAGCAGTACTTC; cdr3_aa: CASSLPRTADNHEQYF; clone_size: -; d_call: -; j_call: TRBJ2-7; v_call: TRBV5-1
cdr3_nt: TGTGCCAGCAGTGTCCGGATAGCAGCTTTCTTT; cdr3_aa: CASSVRIAAFF; clone_size: -; d_call: -; j_call: TRBJ1-1; v_call: TRBV6-5
cdr3_nt: TGTGCCAGCAGAACAGGGGATTGGGCCGGGGAGCTGTTTTTT; cdr3_aa: CASRTGDWAGELFF; clone_size: few; d_call: TRBD1; j_call: TRBJ2-2; v_call: TRBV6-5
cdr3_nt: TGTGCCAGCAGCGTAGGAGGAACTGGACAGGCTAACACTGAAGCTTTCTTT; cdr3_aa: CASSVGGTGQANTEAFF; clone_size: -; d_call: TRBD1; j_call: TRBJ1-1; v_call: TRBV9
cdr3_nt: TGTGCCAGCAGCTTAGATATCGGCGAGGTAGGTTACGAGCAGTACTTC; cdr3_aa: CASSLDIGEVGYEQYF; clone_size: few; d_call: -; j_call: TRBJ2-7; v_call: TRBV7-9
cdr3_nt: TGTGCCAGCAGCTTACGGGGGGAGGACGAGCAGTACTTC; cdr3_aa: CASSLRGEDEQYF; clone_size: medium-sized; d_call: TRBD2; j_call: TRBJ2-7; v_call: TRBV7-2
cdr3_nt: TGTGCCACCAGCACCTTGCGTGAAAGTGAGACCCAGTACTTC; cdr3_aa: CATSTLRESETQYF; clone_size: -; d_call: -; j_call: TRBJ2-5; v_call: TRBV15
cdr3_nt: TGCGCCAGCAGCCAAGAGGGCAGGGTCACCTACGAGCAGTACTTC; cdr3_aa: CASSQEGRVTYEQYF; clone_size: -; d_call: -; j_call: TRBJ2-7; v_call: TRBV4-1
cdr3_nt: TGCGCCAGCAGCTTCGGGGACAGGGGGAGGTCCGAGCAGTACTTC; cdr3_aa: CASSFGDRGRSEQYF; clone_size: -; d_call: TRBD1; j_call: TRBJ2-7; v_call: TRBV5-1
cdr3_nt: TGTGCCAGCAGCCCACGGACAGGGTCCAACTATGGCTACACCTTC; cdr3_aa: CASSPRTGSNYGYTF; clone_size: -; d_call: TRBD1; j_call: TRBJ1-2; v_call: TRBV9